Presented here are 13 T cell receptor beta chains from one specimen sequenced in a study of identifying expanded T cells in peripheral blood. Profiled with immunoSEQ multiplex PCR; TCRdb holds only in-frame clones, not every one. Of tens of thousands of clones listed, about 85% are singletons. Sequencing used blood. Receptor source: a person aged 18 to 75 in good health.

The chain recombines TRBV19 with TRBJ2-2; 8 bases are a match to TRBD1. Unmatched junction bases numbered 2, after V lost 4 bases and J lost 7 bases. The CDR3 extends over 13 amino acids. Per germline, CDR1 LNHDA and CDR2 SQIVND (reference sequence). This CDR3 is CASSTGGIGELFF. The CDR3 DNA reads TGTGCCAGTAGTACAGGGGGCATCGGGGAGCTGTTTTTT.

In its sample, this clone was seen a few times. The chain uses TRBV6-1 and TRBJ2-3; TRBD2 matches 7 bases. Germline loops: CDR1 MNHNS, CDR2 SASEGT. The CDR3 length is 15 residues. V lost 3 bases to trimming and J lost 4 bases; unmatched junction nucleotides: 7. The CDR3 DNA is TGTGCCAGCAGTGATGGGGAGGGTGGGTCAGATACGCAGTATTTT. It is translated as CASSDGEGGSDTQYF.

V usage is TRBV25-1 and J usage is TRBJ1-2; no firm D call. V lost 0 bases and J lost 4, with 3 bases in between. This CDR3 region has 12 residues. The germline gives CDR1 MGHDK, CDR2 SYGVNS. Here the CDR3 DNA reads TGTGCCAGCAGTGAATACGGCTATGGCTACACCTTC. Its translation: CASSEYGYGYTF.

The chain joins TRBV6-1 to TRBJ1-2; D is ambiguous. Germline-derived CDR1 and CDR2 are MNHNS and SASEGT. V was cut by 6 bases and J by 4 bases, with 9 bases left in between. This CDR3 contains 12 residues. CDR3 DNA: TGTGCCAGCAGAATGGACCTCTATGGCTACACCTTC. It translates to CASRMDLYGYTF.

The chain uses TRBV7-7 and TRBJ2-5, with 12 positions matching TRBD2. This CDR3 has 16 amino acids. J was trimmed by 2 bases and V by 4 bases; bases with no gene match: 5. CDR1 SSHAT and CDR2 FNYEAQ come from the germline V gene (reference sequence). CDR3 bases: TGTGCCAGCAGCTCAGAAGGGACTAGCGGGCAAGAGACCCAGTACTTC. Translating it yields CASSSEGTSGQETQYF.

V is TRBV7-9 and J is TRBJ2-5; possible D gene TRBD2, 6 bases. This CDR3 region has 16 residues. Trimming stripped 4 bases from V and 1 base from J, with 16 bases between. Looked up from germline, CDR1 is SEHNR and CDR2 is FQNEAQ (reference sequence). The CDR3 here is CASSSRGIWGQETQYF. The CDR3, as DNA: TGTGCCAGCAGCTCCCGGGGGATTTGGGGCCAAGAGACCCAGTACTTC.

The chain carries TRBV21-1 and TRBJ1-4; the table names TRBD1, a call not compared with the DNA. TRBV21-1 corresponds to a pseudogene. CDR3 size: 15 residues. The chain's CDR3 is CASSPQTVLNEKLFF. The CDR3 DNA follows: TGTGCCAGCAGCCCCCAGACAGTACTTAATGAAAAACTGTTTTTT.

The chain uses TRBV11-1 and TRBJ2-1; 8 bases align to TRBD1. Germline CDR1 reads SGHAT; CDR2 reads FQDESV (reference sequence). V trimming: 4 bases; J trimming: 6 bases; junction bases outside the gene matches: 8. The CDR3 length is 15 residues. This CDR3 is CASSSGTGYGNEQFF. CDR3 nucleotides: TGTGCCAGCAGCTCGGGGACAGGCTACGGCAATGAGCAGTTCTTC. The entire variable domain, with the rest obtained from reference TRBV11-1 and TRBJ2-1, is as follows: EAEVAQSPRYKITEKSQAVAFWCDPISGHATLYWYRQILGQGPELLVQFQDESVVDDSQLPKDRFSAERLKGVDSTLKIQPAELGDSAMYLCASSSGTGYGNEQFFGPGTRLTVL.

The chain combines TRBV11-3 with TRBJ2-7; D uncertain. Trimming took off 5 bases at V and 5 bases at J, with 13 bases between the two ends. The germline V gene has CDR1 SGHNT and CDR2 YENEEA. The CDR3 is made up of 13 amino acids. The CDR3 bases are TGTGCCAGCAGCCCTTTCGGCCGGGACGAGCAGTACTTC. This codes for CASSPFGRDEQYF.

The gene calls are TRBV6-4 and TRBJ1-1, with D unclear. CDR3 length equals 13 residues. Deletions cut 2 bases from V and 1 base from J, with 5 bases between. The germline CDR1 and CDR2 sequences are MRHNA and SNTAGT. CDR3 sequence reads: CASSDRANTEAFF. The CDR3 DNA reads TGTGCCAGCAGTGACAGGGCGAACACTGAAGCTTTCTTT.

The V gene is TRBV6-5, the J gene TRBJ1-2, with D maybe TRBD1 (5 bases). Germline values: CDR1 MNHEY, CDR2 SVGAGI. There are 13 residues in the CDR3. Trimming took 10 bases from V and 7 from J, leaving 19 bases between them. The CDR3 reads CATSPQDPSGYTF. In DNA form, the CDR3 reads TGTGCCACCTCGCCACAGGACCCCTCTGGCTACACCTTC.

The chain is built from TRBV19 and TRBJ1-5; D might be TRBD1 (6 bases). The CDR3 is made up of 16 amino acids. V was trimmed by 5 bases and J by 0 bases, leaving 14 bases between them. Germline loops: CDR1 LNHDA, CDR2 SQIVND (reference sequence). CDR3 protein: CASSDRGSYSNQPQHF. In DNA form, the CDR3 reads TGTGCCAGTAGTGATAGGGGGAGTTATAGCAATCAGCCCCAGCATTTT.

There are a few counts of this clone. This sequence joins TRBV29-1 and TRBJ2-2; D not resolved. Germline V gene data show CDR1 as SQVTM and CDR2 as ANQGSEA. The V gene lost 3 bases and the J gene lost 7 bases, with 9 bases spanning the gap. The CDR3 spans 12 residues. The CDR3 protein is CSVEVGIGELFF. CDR3 DNA sequence: TGCAGCGTTGAGGTTGGGATCGGGGAGCTGTTTTTT.